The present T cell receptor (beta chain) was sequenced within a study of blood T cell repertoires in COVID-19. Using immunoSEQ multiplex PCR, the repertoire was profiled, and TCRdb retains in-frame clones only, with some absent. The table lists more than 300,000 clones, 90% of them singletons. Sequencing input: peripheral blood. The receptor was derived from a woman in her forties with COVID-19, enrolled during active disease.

Here the CDR3 reads CASSLEARANTIYF. The CDR3 region has the DNA TGTGCCAGCAGCTTAGAGGCCAGGGCGAACACCATATATTTT. This chain uses TRBV11-2 with TRBJ1-3, with TRBD1 as a possible D gene (5 bases). V was clipped by 0 bases and J by 7 bases, with 10 bases between them. Germline CDR1 and CDR2: SGHAT and FQNNGV. The CDR3 spans 14 residues.